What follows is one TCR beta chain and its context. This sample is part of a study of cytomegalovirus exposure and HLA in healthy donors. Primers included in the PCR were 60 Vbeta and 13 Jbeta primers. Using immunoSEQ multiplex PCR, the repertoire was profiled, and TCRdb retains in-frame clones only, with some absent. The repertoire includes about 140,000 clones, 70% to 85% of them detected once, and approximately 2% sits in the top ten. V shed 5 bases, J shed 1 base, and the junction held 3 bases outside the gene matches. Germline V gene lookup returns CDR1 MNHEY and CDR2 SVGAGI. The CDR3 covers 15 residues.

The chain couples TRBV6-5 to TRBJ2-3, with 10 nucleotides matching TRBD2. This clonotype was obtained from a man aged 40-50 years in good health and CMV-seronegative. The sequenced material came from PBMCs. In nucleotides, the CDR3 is TGTGCCAGCAGTGCCGGGACTAGCGGCACAGATACGCAGTATTTT. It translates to CASSAGTSGTDTQYF.